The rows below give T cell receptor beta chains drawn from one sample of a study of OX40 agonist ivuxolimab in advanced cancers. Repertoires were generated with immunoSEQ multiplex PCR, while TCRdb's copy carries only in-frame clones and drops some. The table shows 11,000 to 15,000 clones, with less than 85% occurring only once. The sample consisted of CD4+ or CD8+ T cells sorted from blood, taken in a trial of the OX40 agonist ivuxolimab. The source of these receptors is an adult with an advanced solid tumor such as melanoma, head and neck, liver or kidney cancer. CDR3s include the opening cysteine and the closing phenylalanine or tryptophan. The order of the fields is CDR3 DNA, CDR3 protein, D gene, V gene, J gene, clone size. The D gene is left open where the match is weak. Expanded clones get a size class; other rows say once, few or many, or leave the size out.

DNA: TGTGCCAGCAGTGGTCGGGGGACAGGATCTTTGTTTGGCTACGAGCAGTACTTC
CDR3: CASSGRGTGSLFGYEQYF
D: TRBD1
V: TRBV28
J: TRBJ2-7
size: .

DNA: TGTGCCAGCAGCTTTAAAGGGACTAGCGGAGATACGCAGTATTTT
CDR3: CASSFKGTSGDTQYF
D: TRBD2
V: TRBV5-4
J: TRBJ2-3
size: once

DNA: TGTGCCAGCAGTCCGGGCCAGGGGGCGTACGAGCAGTACTTC
CDR3: CASSPGQGAYEQYF
D: TRBD1
V: TRBV28
J: TRBJ2-7
size: .

DNA: TGTGCCAGCAGCTTAGCGCCAGGGGCCGAGCAGTACTTC
CDR3: CASSLAPGAEQYF
D: .
V: TRBV7-2
J: TRBJ2-7
size: few

DNA: TGTGCCAGCAGCCCGGGACAGGGGGCAAGCGAGCAGTACTTC
CDR3: CASSPGQGASEQYF
D: TRBD1
V: TRBV28
J: TRBJ2-7
size: .

DNA: TGCGCCAGCAGCTTGGTGACGGGACTCCGACAGCCCCAGCATTTT
CDR3: CASSLVTGLRQPQHF
D: .
V: TRBV5-1
J: TRBJ1-5
size: .

DNA: TGTGCCAGCAGCCACCCCTTGACAGCCTCCTACGAGCAGTACTTC
CDR3: CASSHPLTASYEQYF
D: .
V: TRBV11-1
J: TRBJ2-7
size: .

DNA: TGTGCCAGCAGCTTAGTTGATAGGGGCGGAAACACCATATATTTT
CDR3: CASSLVDRGGNTIYF
D: .
V: TRBV7-9
J: TRBJ1-3
size: .

DNA: TGTGCCAGCAGCTTAGTAGAAGTGCCCGGAGCCAAAAACATTCAGTACTTC
CDR3: CASSLVEVPGAKNIQYF
D: .
V: TRBV7-6
J: TRBJ2-4
size: .

DNA: TGTGCCAGCAGCAACCCCCGACTAGCGGGAGGGATCTCCTACAATGAGCAGTTCTTC
CDR3: CASSNPRLAGGISYNEQFF
D: TRBD2
V: TRBV7-8
J: TRBJ2-1
size: .

DNA: TGTGCCAGTAGTATATTATTTACAGCAAATCAGCCCCAGCATTTT
CDR3: CASSILFTANQPQHF
D: .
V: TRBV19
J: TRBJ1-5
size: .

DNA: TGTGCCAGCAGCGCTTCCACAGGGTTGGAGACCCAGTACTTC
CDR3: CASSASTGLETQYF
D: .
V: TRBV7-9
J: TRBJ2-5
size: .

DNA: TGTGCCAGCAGCTACGGACAGGGGGTGGTCAATGAGCAGTTCTTC
CDR3: CASSYGQGVVNEQFF
D: TRBD1
V: TRBV7-6
J: TRBJ2-1
size: once

DNA: TGTGCCAGCAGTGAGGGGGGCGCAGGCAATGAGCAGTTCTTC
CDR3: CASSEGGAGNEQFF
D: .
V: TRBV6-4
J: TRBJ2-1
size: few

DNA: TGTGCTAGTGGTTCCGATCTGCCGTCTGGCGGGAGTAGGGGCATCACAGATACGCAGTATTTT
CDR3: CASGSDLPSGGSRGITDTQYF
D: TRBD2
V: TRBV12-5
J: TRBJ2-3
size: .

DNA: TGTGCCAGCGGCGAGGGGCCAGATAATGAGCAGTTCTTC
CDR3: CASGEGPDNEQFF
D: .
V: TRBV6-4
J: TRBJ2-1
size: .

DNA: TGTGCCATCAGTGGCGGGGACAGGGTTTTTTATGGCTACACCTTC
CDR3: CAISGGDRVFYGYTF
D: TRBD1
V: TRBV10-3
J: TRBJ1-2
size: .

DNA: TGCAGCGTTGGGCCAGACAGCTCCTACGAGCAGTACTTC
CDR3: CSVGPDSSYEQYF
D: .
V: TRBV29-1
J: TRBJ2-7
size: .

DNA: TGTGCCAGCAGCTTCGGGGGGGGGCAAGAGACCCAGTACTTC
CDR3: CASSFGGGQETQYF
D: TRBD2
V: TRBV28
J: TRBJ2-5
size: .

DNA: TGCGCCAGCTATGTACAGGGGAAGCACGGCTACACCTTC
CDR3: CASYVQGKHGYTF
D: TRBD1
V: TRBV10-2
J: TRBJ1-2
size: .

DNA: TGTGCCAGCAATGACGCGGGAGGTCAAAACGGCGAGCAGTACTTC
CDR3: CASNDAGGQNGEQYF
D: TRBD2
V: TRBV7-8
J: TRBJ2-7
size: .

DNA: TGTGCCAGCAGGCTTGGGCCCAGTGAGCAGTTCTTC
CDR3: CASRLGPSEQFF
D: .
V: TRBV27
J: TRBJ2-1
size: .

DNA: TGTGCCAGCAGCCAAGCCGGGACAGGGGGAACCTACGAGCAGTACTTC
CDR3: CASSQAGTGGTYEQYF
D: TRBD1
V: TRBV4-2
J: TRBJ2-7
size: .

DNA: TGTGCCACCGTTGGGGCTGAAGCTTTCTTT
CDR3: CATVGAEAFF
D: .
V: TRBV28
J: TRBJ1-1
size: .

DNA: TGCGCCAGCAGCTTGACTTTAACCTACGAGCAGTACTTC
CDR3: CASSLTLTYEQYF
D: .
V: TRBV5-1
J: TRBJ2-7
size: .

DNA: TGTGCCAGCAGCAAAAGCCGAGGGTCAGGGCGGACTGAAGCTTTCTTT
CDR3: CASSKSRGSGRTEAFF
D: .
V: TRBV21-1
J: TRBJ1-1
size: .

DNA: TGTGCCAGCAGCTTCCAAGGTTACGAGCAGTACTTC
CDR3: CASSFQGYEQYF
D: .
V: TRBV21-1
J: TRBJ2-7
size: .

DNA: TGTGCCAGTAGTAGCTACAGGGACCAGCCCCAGCATTTT
CDR3: CASSSYRDQPQHF
D: .
V: TRBV19
J: TRBJ1-5
size: .

DNA: TGTGCCTGGAGTGCTCAAGAGACCCAGTACTTC
CDR3: CAWSAQETQYF
D: .
V: TRBV30
J: TRBJ2-5
size: .

DNA: TGTGCCAGCAGCTTAATCCACGAGCAGTACTTC
CDR3: CASSLIHEQYF
D: .
V: TRBV7-2
J: TRBJ2-7
size: few

DNA: TGTGCCAGTAGTATCGGGCGGGGGAGGCCCTACAATGAGCAGTTCTTC
CDR3: CASSIGRGRPYNEQFF
D: TRBD2
V: TRBV19
J: TRBJ2-1
size: .

DNA: TGTGCCAGCAGCCCTACAGGTGCGGGAGTCACAGATACGCAGTATTTT
CDR3: CASSPTGAGVTDTQYF
D: TRBD2
V: TRBV7-6
J: TRBJ2-3
size: .

DNA: TGTGCCAGCAGTTTGTACCCTCATTCCTACGAGCAGTACTTC
CDR3: CASSLYPHSYEQYF
D: .
V: TRBV28
J: TRBJ2-7
size: once

DNA: TGTGCCAGCTCACCACCATGGGACTACGAGCAGTACTTC
CDR3: CASSPPWDYEQYF
D: .
V: TRBV18
J: TRBJ2-7
size: .

DNA: TGTGCCACCAGCAGAGAAGGGGGGAGCTCCTACGAGCAGTACTTC
CDR3: CATSREGGSSYEQYF
D: .
V: TRBV15
J: TRBJ2-7
size: .

DNA: TGTGCCAGCAGCCCAGGGACTAGCGGGAGGGCGGAAGAGACCCAGTACTTC
CDR3: CASSPGTSGRAEETQYF
D: TRBD2
V: TRBV7-6
J: TRBJ2-5
size: .

DNA: TGCGCCAGCAGCCAGGCGTCCGGGACTATGATTGAGCAGTTCTTC
CDR3: CASSQASGTMIEQFF
D: TRBD2
V: TRBV4-1
J: TRBJ2-1
size: few

DNA: TGTGCCAGCAGTTCAGGGACTAGCGGGAAGGCGTTCACAGATACGCAGTATTTT
CDR3: CASSSGTSGKAFTDTQYF
D: TRBD2
V: TRBV28
J: TRBJ2-3
size: .

DNA: TGTGCCAGCAGTTTCCGGAGAGCGGTCTATGGCTACACCTTC
CDR3: CASSFRRAVYGYTF
D: .
V: TRBV27
J: TRBJ1-2
size: .

DNA: TGTGCCAGCACCCAGGGGGTAGGTCGGGACGAGCAGTACTTC
CDR3: CASTQGVGRDEQYF
D: TRBD1
V: TRBV6-5
J: TRBJ2-7
size: .

DNA: TGTGCCAGCAGTGGCCGGGGGAGCGGGAGTGCCGACGAGCAGTACTTC
CDR3: CASSGRGSGSADEQYF
D: TRBD2
V: TRBV6-6
J: TRBJ2-7
size: .

DNA: TGTGCCATCAGTGAGTTTGGAGCGGACAATGAGCAGTTCTTC
CDR3: CAISEFGADNEQFF
D: .
V: TRBV10-3
J: TRBJ2-1
size: .

DNA: TGTGCCAGCAGTCCCCAGGGGGCGAACACTGAAGCTTTCTTT
CDR3: CASSPQGANTEAFF
D: TRBD1
V: TRBV6-6
J: TRBJ1-1
size: .

DNA: TGTGCCAGCAGACCGGGCGCGGGGCAGCGAGAGACCCAGTACTTC
CDR3: CASRPGAGQRETQYF
D: .
V: TRBV6-1
J: TRBJ2-5
size: .

DNA: TGTGCCAGCTCACCGCCTTCCTGGGACAGGGTTAACAATGAGCAGTTCTTC
CDR3: CASSPPSWDRVNNEQFF
D: TRBD1
V: TRBV18
J: TRBJ2-1
size: few

DNA: TGTGCCAGCAGCCCTGGCGAGCAGACCTCCTACGAGCAGTACTTC
CDR3: CASSPGEQTSYEQYF
D: .
V: TRBV4-2
J: TRBJ2-7
size: few

DNA: TGTGCCTGGAGTGTACTGGGCACCGGGGAGCTGTTTTTT
CDR3: CAWSVLGTGELFF
D: .
V: TRBV30
J: TRBJ2-2
size: .

DNA: TGTGCCAGTAGTGCTAGCGGGAGCAATGAGCAGTTCTTC
CDR3: CASSASGSNEQFF
D: TRBD2
V: TRBV19
J: TRBJ2-1
size: .

DNA: TGTGCCAGCAGCTTAGAGGCCGGGACAGCTAACAATGAGCAGTTCTTC
CDR3: CASSLEAGTANNEQFF
D: TRBD1
V: TRBV11-3
J: TRBJ2-1
size: .

DNA: TGTGCCAGCAGCCAAGATATGAGACTAGCGGGAAAAGATTACAATGAGCAGTTCTTC
CDR3: CASSQDMRLAGKDYNEQFF
D: TRBD2
V: TRBV14
J: TRBJ2-1
size: once

DNA: TGCGCCAGCAGCCAGGACGACAGGGGTTCCCCTGGAAACACCATATATTTT
CDR3: CASSQDDRGSPGNTIYF
D: TRBD1
V: TRBV4-1
J: TRBJ1-3
size: .

DNA: TGTGCCACCAGCCGAGCACCGGGGGGCGACTATGGCTACACCTTC
CDR3: CATSRAPGGDYGYTF
D: .
V: TRBV15
J: TRBJ1-2
size: .

DNA: TGTGCCATCAGTGACGGGAGCTCCTACAATGAGCAGTTCTTC
CDR3: CAISDGSSYNEQFF
D: .
V: TRBV10-3
J: TRBJ2-1
size: .

DNA: TGTGCCAGCAGCATTAGCGGGGAACTCTACGAGCAGTACTTC
CDR3: CASSISGELYEQYF
D: TRBD2
V: TRBV11-2
J: TRBJ2-7
size: few

DNA: TGTGCCAGCAGTTTCGGGGGGCGTGGAAACACCATATATTTT
CDR3: CASSFGGRGNTIYF
D: .
V: TRBV27
J: TRBJ1-3
size: .

DNA: TGTGCCAGCAGCAACAGGGTGCTCGATACGCAGTATTTT
CDR3: CASSNRVLDTQYF
D: .
V: TRBV6-6
J: TRBJ2-3
size: .